The present entry profiles one T cell receptor (beta chain) with its context. The target antigen is unknown. These data belong to a study of cytomegalovirus exposure and HLA in healthy donors. Sequencing was performed with immunoSEQ multiplex PCR; in TCRdb, only in-frame clones are kept and a portion is missing. The sample comprises some 130,000 clones, roughly four fifths of which are singletons, and 30% rests with the top ten. General study points: The study listed some 160 cytomegalovirus-associated TCR beta chains. Testing in vitro showed three CMV-associated chains specific for CMV antigens.

Trimming at V came to 3 bases and at J to 9 bases, leaving 5 bases not matched to a gene. In germline, CDR1 is LNHDA, CDR2 SQIVND (reference sequence). The CDR3 is 15 amino acids. The chain joins TRBV19 to TRBJ1-6, with 10 bases that match TRBD1. The receptor's source is a young man in good health and CMV-seropositive. The sample comprised PBMCs. The CDR3 here is CASSMKGTGVSPLHF. The DNA of the CDR3 is TGTGCCAGTAGTATGAAGGGGACAGGGGTTTCACCCCTCCACTTT.